These 23 T cell receptor beta chains originate from one sample sequenced in a study of CD8 T cell repertoires and HIV-1 epitope variants. The antigens for these receptors are not known. The assay was immunoSEQ multiplex PCR, and TCRdb's table has in-frame clones only and misses some. This sample has 3,600 or so clones, with 65% to 80% found just once. The material sequenced was cultured CD8+ T cells derived from PBMCs. The receptors were gathered from a male donor with HIV.

This clone has a single count. The chain employs TRBV15 and TRBJ2-3; 7 bases map to TRBD1. Germline V gene lookup returns CDR1 LNHNV and CDR2 YYDKDF (reference sequence). This CDR3 has 16 amino acids. The V and J ends lost 2 bases and 0 bases, in that order; junction bases with no gene match: 5. The CDR3 nucleotides are TGTGCCACCAGCAGACCGGGACAGAGCAGCACAGATACGCAGTATTTT. Its translation is CATSRPGQSSTDTQYF.

V is TRBV6-9 and J is TRBJ2-6; D remains unclear. From germline, CDR1 is MNHGY and CDR2 SVAAGI. The CDR3 runs 17 residues. V lost 2 bases to trimming and J lost 5 bases, with 16 bases between them. The CDR3 coding sequence is TGTGCCAGCAGTTATGCAAAACGACAAAGTCGGGCCAACGTCCTGACTTTC. This gives the protein CASSYAKRQSRANVLTF.

A single count supports this clone. J is TRBJ1-1 and V is TRBV20-1; D call uncertain. The germline V gene has CDR1 DFQATT and CDR2 SNEGSKA (reference sequence). V lost 6 bases, J lost 5 bases, and 10 bases lay in between. The CDR3 consists of 11 residues. The CDR3 region has the DNA TGCAGTGCGCTGCCTGGGACTGAAGCTTTCTTT. It yields the protein CSALPGTEAFF.

The table lists this clone with a few counts. The rearrangement joins TRBV4-3 to TRBJ2-4, with D uncertain. The CDR3 has 13 amino acids. CDR1 and CDR2 from the germline V gene are LGHNA and YSLEER. Trimming took off 1 base at V and 8 bases at J, with 9 bases between the two ends. CDR3 protein: CASSQGVSDIQYF. The CDR3 DNA reads as TGCGCCAGCAGCCAAGGGGTGTCGGACATTCAGTACTTC.

This clone has only a few counts. The chain links TRBV2 to TRBJ2-5; possible D gene TRBD2, 6 bases. Germline V CDR1 and CDR2: SNHLY, FYNNEI. This CDR3 spans 15 amino acids. V shed 7 bases and J shed 5 bases, with 20 bases lying between them. The CDR3 sequence is CASTPTGGVGETQYF. CDR3 nucleotide sequence: TGTGCCAGCACGCCGACTGGAGGGGTCGGCGAGACCCAGTACTTC.

The V gene is TRBV5-1, the J gene TRBJ2-4, with D maybe TRBD2 (5 bases). The germline CDR1 and CDR2 sequences are SGHRS and YFSETQ. The V end was cut by 10 bases, the J end by 0 bases, with 17 bases between. CDR3 size: 15 residues. The CDR3 loop reads CAPGRRPTAKNIQYF. Here the CDR3 DNA reads TGCGCCCCGGGCAGGAGGCCGACAGCCAAAAACATTCAGTACTTC.

This chain links TRBV15 with TRBJ1-6; 8 bases agree with TRBD1. V shed 0 bases, J shed 9 bases, and the junction held 4 bases outside the gene matches. CDR3 length: 15 residues. In germline, CDR1 is LNHNV, CDR2 YYDKDF (reference sequence). The CDR3 protein is CATSRERQGPSPLHF. The DNA of the CDR3 is TGTGCCACCAGCAGAGAGCGACAGGGGCCTTCACCCCTCCACTTT.

This clone appeared once. In nucleotides, the CDR3 is TGCGCCAGCAGCCAAGATCGCTACGAGCAGTACTTC. Residues: CASSQDRYEQYF. V is TRBV4-3 and J is TRBJ2-7; no firm D call. V gave up 0 bases and J gave up 3 bases, with 3 bases separating them. The germline V gene encodes CDR1 LGHNA and CDR2 YSLEER. The CDR3 is 12 residues long.

This clone has only a few counts. The V call is TRBV7-2, the J call TRBJ2-7, with D perhaps being TRBD1 or TRBD2 (5 bases each). CDR3 length: 14 amino acids. V gave up 4 bases and J gave up 2 bases, with 12 bases separating them. Per the germline V gene, CDR1 is SGHTA and CDR2 is FQGNSA. The CDR3 nucleotides read TGTGCCAGCAGCTACCTTGGGACGGCCTACGAGCAGTACTTC. Translating gives CASSYLGTAYEQYF.

The chain has TRBV28 and TRBJ2-4; D is uncertain. The V end lost 7 bases, the J end lost 0 bases, and 7 bases lay between the germline ends. This CDR3 is built from 13 residues. The germline gives CDR1 MDHEN, CDR2 SYDVKM. DNA for the CDR3: TGTGCCAGCAATTCATTAGCCAAAAACATTCAGTACTTC. It specifies CASNSLAKNIQYF.

This clone appeared a few times. The chain is built from TRBV6-5 and TRBJ2-7; 12 nucleotides match TRBD2. Trimming removed 5 bases from V and 5 bases from J; junction bases left unmatched: 7. In germline, CDR1 is MNHEY, CDR2 SVGAGI. This CDR3 is 15 amino acids long. The CDR3 DNA reads as TGTGCCAGCAGTCACCGTACTAGCGGGAGGAACGAGCAGTACTTC. Encoded protein: CASSHRTSGRNEQYF.

V and J are TRBV19 and TRBJ2-1; D may be TRBD1 or TRBD2 (5 bases each). Trimming left V 5 bases short and J 6 bases short, with 17 bases between. Germline V gene lookup returns CDR1 LNHDA and CDR2 SQIVND (reference sequence). This CDR3 spans 15 amino acids. The DNA for the CDR3 is TGTGCCAGTAGTCTCGGGACCTCCGGTGCCAATGAGCAGTTCTTC. Protein: CASSLGTSGANEQFF.

The count of this clone is one. The J gene is TRBJ2-5, the V gene TRBV19; D is possibly TRBD2 (7 bases). The CDR3 has 14 residues. Germline values: CDR1 LNHDA, CDR2 SQIVND (reference sequence). V dropped 8 bases and J dropped 5 bases, with 18 bases sitting between them. The CDR3: CASGPAGARETQYF. The DNA for the CDR3 is TGTGCCAGTGGACCCGCGGGGGCTAGGGAGACCCAGTACTTC.

The V and J genes are TRBV5-6 and TRBJ2-7; TRBD2 agrees at 7 bases. The CDR3 runs 14 residues. The germline gives CDR1 SGHDT, CDR2 YYEEEE. The trim removed 4 bases at V and 4 bases at J, leaving 8 bases unmatched. CDR3 DNA sequence: TGTGCCAGCAGCGGGGAAGCGGGGAGTTACGAGCAGTACTTC. Protein product: CASSGEAGSYEQYF.

The chain is built from TRBV6-5 and TRBJ2-7, with D unresolved. There are 13 residues in the CDR3. CDR1 is MNHEY and CDR2 is SVGAGI in the germline V gene. V was clipped by 0 bases and J by 3 bases, with 6 bases between them. Here the CDR3 DNA reads TGTGCCAGCAGTTACTCTGGAAGCTACGAGCAGTACTTC. Amino acid sequence: CASSYSGSYEQYF.

The chain recombines TRBV28 with TRBJ1-1; no clear D gene. The CDR3 is 12 amino acids. In germline, CDR1 is MDHEN, CDR2 SYDVKM. V lost 7 bases and J lost 1, with 7 bases in between. The CDR3 here is CASTLGNTEAFF. The CDR3 DNA reads TGTGCCAGCACATTGGGGAACACTGAAGCTTTCTTT.

The chain couples TRBV27 to TRBJ2-3; 10 bases map to TRBD2. Germline trimming cut 6 bases from V and 4 bases from J; bases unmatched to any gene: 4. The CDR3 runs to 14 residues. Germline CDR1 and CDR2: MNHEY and SMNVEV (reference sequence). The CDR3 sequence is CASSLSGGADTQYF. In DNA, the CDR3 is TGTGCCAGCAGCCTCAGCGGGGGGGCAGATACGCAGTATTTT.

As for this clone: Only one base separates this from a far larger clonotype, so it likely reflects a read error. The CDR3 loop is CASSQDPPDLDYGYTF. CDR3 sequence (DNA): TGTGCCAGCAGCCAAGATCCCCCAGACTTGGACTATGGCTACACCTTC. V and J are TRBV4-2 and TRBJ1-2, with unresolved D. The CDR3 is 16 amino acids. CDR1 is LGHNA and CDR2 is YNFKEQ in the germline V gene. Trimming removed 0 bases at V and 3 bases at J, with 14 bases between.

In the case of this clone: Germline and junction disagree at one end, which may indicate a read error. The chain links TRBV5-5 to TRBJ1-2; D gene ambiguous. The CDR3 is 16 residues long. Germline V gene lookup returns CDR1 SGHKS and CDR2 YYEKEE (reference sequence). The CDR3 protein is CASSQDPVELDYGYTF. CDR3 bases: TGCGCCAGCAGCCAAGATCCCGTCGAACTCGACTATGGCTACACCTTC.

CDR3: CASSEGGDKAEKLFF. The CDR3 DNA sequence: TGTGCCAGCAGCGAGGGGGGTGACAAAGCAGAAAAACTGTTTTTT. The rearrangement links TRBV9 to TRBJ1-4, with D perhaps matching TRBD1 (6 bases). Trimming removed 3 bases at V and 8 bases at J, with 17 bases between. Per germline, CDR1 SGDLS and CDR2 YYNGEE. This CDR3 comprises 15 residues.

This clone was counted only a few times. The rearrangement uses TRBV28 and TRBJ2-3; the D gene is possibly TRBD2 (5 bases). Germline V gene data show CDR1 as MDHEN and CDR2 as SYDVKM. V was cut by 2 bases and J by 0 bases, with 9 bases left in between. CDR3 length: 15 amino acids. CDR3 bases: TGTGCCAGCAGTTTAGGAGCGGTAAGCACAGATACGCAGTATTTT. As protein: CASSLGAVSTDTQYF. The complete variable domain, with remaining parts taken from reference TRBV28 and TRBJ2-3, reads DVKVTQSSRYLVKRTGEKVFLECVQDMDHENMFWYRQDPGLGLRLIYFSYDVKMKEKGDIPEGYSVSREKKERFSLILESASTNQTSMYLCASSLGAVSTDTQYFGPGTRLTVL.

This clone was recorded a few times. This chain joins TRBV7-6 and TRBJ2-5, with TRBD1 matching 8 bases. Looked up from germline, CDR1 is SGHVS and CDR2 is FNYEAQ. The CDR3 loop spans 17 amino acids. After removal of 0 bases from V and 4 bases from J, the junction contained 10 bases not matched to a gene. The CDR3 reads CASSLARDRSGRETQYF. In nucleotides, the CDR3 is TGTGCCAGCAGCTTAGCCCGGGACAGGAGTGGGAGAGAGACCCAGTACTTC. The full variable domain, in which reference TRBV7-6 and TRBJ2-5 provide the parts outside the CDR3, is GAGVSQSPRYKVTKRGQDVALRCDPISGHVSLYWYRQALGQGPEFLTYFNYEAQQDKSGLPNDRFSAERPEGSISTLTIQRTEQRDSAMYRCASSLARDRSGRETQYFGPGTRLLVL.

CDR3 protein: CASEGQGDGYTF. In DNA, the CDR3 is TGTGCCAGCGAAGGACAGGGGGACGGCTACACCTTC. The rearrangement joins TRBV6-6 to TRBJ1-2; 10 bases align to TRBD1. V dropped 8 bases and J dropped 8; count of bases not matched to a gene: 5. Germline V gives CDR1 MNHNY, CDR2 SVGAGI (reference sequence). The CDR3 loop spans 12 amino acids.